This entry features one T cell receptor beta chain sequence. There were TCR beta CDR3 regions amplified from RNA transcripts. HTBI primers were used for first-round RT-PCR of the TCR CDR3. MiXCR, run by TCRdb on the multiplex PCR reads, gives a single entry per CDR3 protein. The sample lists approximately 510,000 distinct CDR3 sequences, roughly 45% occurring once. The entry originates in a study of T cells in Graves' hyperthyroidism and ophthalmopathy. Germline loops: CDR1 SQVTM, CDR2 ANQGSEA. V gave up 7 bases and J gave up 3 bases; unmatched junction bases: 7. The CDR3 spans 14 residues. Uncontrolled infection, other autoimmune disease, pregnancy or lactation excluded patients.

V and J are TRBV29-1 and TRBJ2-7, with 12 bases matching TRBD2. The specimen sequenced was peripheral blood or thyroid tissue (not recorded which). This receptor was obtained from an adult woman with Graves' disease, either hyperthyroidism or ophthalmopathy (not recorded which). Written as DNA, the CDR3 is TGCAGCGCCGCTAGCGGGAGGGCGGTCTACGAGCAGTACTTC. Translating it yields CSAASGRAVYEQYF.